This T cell receptor beta chain was found in a study of T cell clonotyping in hematopoietic cell transplantation. The study's findings and limits: Without cell sorting, CD4 versus CD8 contributions remain unresolved. Pathologically expanded recipient clonotypes increased progressively from day 30 to day 180 as diversity fell. Broader posttransplant TCR repertoire diversity was predicted by graft donor and pretransplant recipient Inverse Simpson Index values.

In the case of this clone: Its matching antigen is unknown.

Sequenced by immunoSEQ multiplex PCR; TCRdb stores in-frame clones only, minus some. Of some 40,000 clones in the sample, about 95% were seen once. Trimming cost V 1 base and J 1 base; bases outside gene matches: 8. There are 18 residues in the CDR3. Germline CDR1 reads MGHRA; CDR2 reads YSYEKL. J is TRBJ2-4 and V is TRBV4-1; 9 nucleotides align to TRBD2. Sample: peripheral blood mononuclear cells. This TCR was recovered from a man under 40 in good health. Some clones in this sample may be carry-over from other donors' samples. The DNA for the CDR3 is TGCGCCAGCAGCCAAGGGCGGGCGGGGGGGGATGCCAAAAACATTCAGTACTTC. Translating it yields CASSQGRAGGDAKNIQYF.